One and the same sample provided the 21 T cell receptor beta chains below, sequenced in a study of post-analysis software for immune sequencing data. These TCRs are of unknown antigen specificity. Prepared libraries of TCR beta cDNA carried unique molecular identifiers. TCRdb reanalysed the PCR reads using MiXCR and keeps one entry per CDR3 protein. In the table there are around 700,000 distinct CDR3 sequences, 55% to 60% of which are singletons. Study-wide findings and caveats: A handful of TRBV segments, including TRBV5-6, TRBV5-1 and TRBV20-1, were more frequent in patients than controls.

Sequencing used blood. Every receptor here comes from a girl under 10 years old with multiple sclerosis.

The V call is TRBV10-3, the J call TRBJ2-1, with TRBD2 identical over 11 bases. Germline CDR1 ENHRY, CDR2 SYGVKD. Trimming took 2 bases from V and 6 from J; bases not matched to a gene: 3. This CDR3 region has 15 residues. The CDR3 sequence is CAISEVGTSGNEQFF. The DNA for the CDR3 is TGTGCCATCAGTGAGGTGGGGACTAGCGGCAATGAGCAGTTCTTC.

The chain recombines TRBV21-1 with TRBJ1-2; the table's TRBD1 call for D was not verified on the DNA. TRBV21-1 is marked as a pseudogene. The CDR3 length is 19 residues. The CDR3 coding sequence is TGTGCCAGCAGCGCCCTAAGGGGGGGCAGGGGAACCAAATACTATGGCTACACCTTC. This gives the protein CASSALRGGRGTKYYGYTF.

The V call is TRBV5-1, the J call TRBJ1-2; D may be TRBD1 (6 bases). The germline CDR1 and CDR2 sequences are SGHRS and YFSETQ. V lost 4 bases, J lost 5 bases, and 21 bases lay in between. CDR3 size: 16 residues. Here the CDR3 DNA reads TGCGCCAGCAGCATATCAGGGGCCACCCAACTATATGGCTACACCTTC. Encoded protein: CASSISGATQLYGYTF. The full variable domain, in which reference TRBV5-1 and TRBJ1-2 provide the parts outside the CDR3, is KAGVTQTPRYLIKTRGQQVTLSCSPISGHRSVSWYQQTPGQGLQFLFEYFSETQRNKGNFPGRFSGRQFSNSRSEMNVSTLELGDSALYLCASSISGATQLYGYTFGSGTRLTVV.

This sequence joins TRBV20-1 and TRBJ2-3; 8 nucleotides match TRBD2. Germline loops: CDR1 DFQATT, CDR2 SNEGSKA (reference sequence). Losses at the gene ends were 7 bases for V and 6 bases for J; bases not matched to a gene: 6. This CDR3 is built from 12 residues. The CDR3 DNA reads as TGCAGTGGTGGGCGGGAGGCCGATACGCAGTATTTT. This sequence encodes CSGGREADTQYF.

This clonotype was detected only a few times. J is TRBJ2-5 and V is TRBV5-5; TRBD1 is a possible D gene (6 bases). CDR3 length equals 14 residues. The germline V gene encodes CDR1 SGHKS and CDR2 YYEKEE (reference sequence). V was cut by 5 bases and J by 1 base, with 12 bases left in between. CDR3 coding DNA: TGTGCCAGCAGTCAAGGGGACACCCAAGAGACCCAGTACTTC. Protein: CASSQGDTQETQYF.

The chain couples TRBV5-6 to TRBJ2-1, with 8 bases fitting TRBD2. CDR1 and CDR2 (germline): SGHDT, YYEEEE. CDR3 length: 14 amino acids. With 4 bases clipped from V and 7 bases from J, the junction kept 7 bases outside the gene matches. In DNA form, the CDR3 reads TGTGCCAGCAGCAAAGCGGGAGCGGGGAATGAGCAGTTCTTC. It yields the protein CASSKAGAGNEQFF.

This chain uses TRBV20-1 with TRBJ2-5, with 7 positions matching TRBD2. Per germline, CDR1 DFQATT and CDR2 SNEGSKA (reference sequence). J was trimmed by 2 bases and V by 3 bases; bases with no gene match: 3. CDR3 size: 13 residues. CDR3 DNA: TGCAGTGCTAGTGGGCGGGGGCAAGAGACCCAGTACTTC. This encodes CSASGRGQETQYF.

The chain recombines TRBV10-2 with TRBJ2-1, with 10 nucleotides matching TRBD2. This CDR3 has 16 residues. Germline CDR1 WSHSY, CDR2 SAAADI. The ends lost 2 bases at V and 6 bases at J; junction bases unmatched: 7. In DNA, the CDR3 is TGCGCCAGCAGTGAGCCGGGGACTAGCGCTGGCAATGAGCAGTTCTTC. Translation: CASSEPGTSAGNEQFF.

This clonotype has just a few counts. The chain carries TRBV6-1 and TRBJ2-5; TRBD1 or TRBD2 may be the D gene (6 bases each). CDR1 MNHNS and CDR2 SASEGT come from the germline V gene. The CDR3 is 14 residues long. The ends were cut back, 11 bases at V and 4 bases at J, with 20 bases in the middle. The DNA for the CDR3 is TGTGCCGGTAGTGGTGGGGGGCAGGGAGAGACCCAGTACTTC. It is translated as CAGSGGGQGETQYF.

V and J are TRBV27 and TRBJ2-1; tentative D call: TRBD2 (6 bases). V dropped 4 bases and J dropped 10 bases, with 14 bases sitting between them. This CDR3 spans 13 amino acids. CDR1 and CDR2 from the germline V gene are MNHEY and SMNVEV (reference sequence). This chain's CDR3 is CASSSGLLREQFF. The CDR3 region has the DNA TGTGCCAGCAGTTCGGGACTCCTCAGGGAGCAGTTCTTC.

The chain links TRBV7-2 to TRBJ1-4; D gene unclear. V lost 10 bases and J lost 7, with 13 bases in between. Germline V lookup: CDR1 SGHTA, CDR2 FQGNSA. This CDR3 contains 12 residues. For the CDR3, the DNA is TGTGCCACCGGCCGGGTGGGTGAAAAACTGTTTTTT. The encoded protein is CATGRVGEKLFF.

This chain uses TRBV7-8 with TRBJ2-1, with 11 bases identical to TRBD2. V trimming: 5 bases; J trimming: 4 bases; junction bases outside the gene matches: 4. The CDR3 spans 15 residues. CDR1 is SGHVS and CDR2 is FQNEAQ in the germline V gene. The CDR3 is CASSAPSGGYNEQFF. CDR3 coding DNA: TGTGCCAGCAGCGCGCCTAGCGGGGGGTACAATGAGCAGTTCTTC. Together with reference TRBV7-8 and TRBJ2-1, the CDR3 gives the full variable domain: GAGVSQSPRYKVAKRGQDVALRCDPISGHVSLFWYQQALGQGPEFLTYFQNEAQLDKSGLPSDRFFAERPEGSVSTLKIQRTQQEDSAVYLCASSAPSGGYNEQFFGPGTRLTVL.

The gene calls are TRBV5-5 and TRBJ1-5; the match to TRBD1 covers 9 bases. V trimming: 1 base; J trimming: 5 bases; junction bases outside the gene matches: 10. The CDR3 spans 17 residues. The germline CDR1 and CDR2 sequences are SGHKS and YYEKEE (reference sequence). In DNA, the CDR3 is TGTGCCAGCAGCTTGTGGGTCCCGGGACAGGGATATCAGCCCCAGCATTTT. Residues: CASSLWVPGQGYQPQHF.

This clonotype was seen once. In DNA form, the CDR3 reads TGTGCCAGCAGTTTCTCAGGTGGTAGCAATCAGCCCCAGCATTTT. Amino acid sequence: CASSFSGGSNQPQHF. The chain is built from TRBV6-6 and TRBJ1-5, with unresolved D. The CDR3 consists of 15 residues. CDR1 MNHNY and CDR2 SVGAGI come from the germline V gene (reference sequence). The ends were cut back, 4 bases at V and 0 bases at J, with 10 bases in the middle.

This clonotype was detected only a few times. This chain uses TRBV21-1 with TRBJ2-4; the D call in the table, TRBD1, was not verified against the DNA. The DNA end is more similar to TRBJ2-7, so the J call may be wrong. TRBV21-1 constitutes a pseudogene. The CDR3 loop spans 15 amino acids. DNA of the CDR3: TGTGCCAGCAGCCCAAGCCGGGGCGTCGGCTACGAGCAGTACTTC. Translating gives CASSPSRGVGYEQYF.

The genes are TRBV9 and TRBJ2-7, with 7 bases that match TRBD1. V shed 3 bases, J shed 5 bases, and the junction held 5 bases outside the gene matches. The CDR3 consists of 13 residues. CDR1 is SGDLS, CDR2 YYNGEE, per germline. The CDR3 region has the DNA TGTGCCAGCAGCGGCCGACAGGGTGACGAGCAGTACTTC. This translates into CASSGRQGDEQYF.

The chain combines TRBV10-3 with TRBJ1-1, with D perhaps TRBD1 (5 bases). This CDR3 region has 13 residues. Trimming took 5 bases from V and 7 from J, leaving 14 bases between them. The V gene's germline CDR1 is ENHRY and CDR2 SYGVKD. For the CDR3, the DNA is TGTGCCATCAGTTCTTTAGAGGGGAATGAAGCTTTCTTT. Residues: CAISSLEGNEAFF.

This chain uses TRBV7-3 with TRBJ2-3, with D hard to call. The CDR3 runs to 15 residues. Germline-derived CDR1 and CDR2 are SGHTA and FQGTGA. V gave up 5 bases and J gave up 0 bases, with 12 bases separating them. The CDR3 region is CASSPGVTSTDTQYF. The CDR3, as DNA: TGTGCCAGCAGCCCCGGAGTAACTAGCACAGATACGCAGTATTTT.

The rearrangement links TRBV29-1 to TRBJ2-1, with 8 bases that match TRBD2. The germline V gene encodes CDR1 SQVTM and CDR2 ANQGSEA. The V segment lost 8 bases and the J segment 9 bases; nucleotides outside the gene matches: 9. The CDR3 loop spans 12 amino acids. CDR3: CSTGGGVVEQFF. DNA of the CDR3: TGCAGCACCGGGGGGGGAGTCGTTGAGCAGTTCTTC.

Comments on this clonotype: Germline and junction disagree at one end, which may indicate a read error. J is TRBJ2-1 and V is TRBV12-3 or TRBV12-4, with 8 bases that match TRBD2. CDR3 length: 15 residues. The CDR3 region has the DNA TGTGCCACCAGTTGGGTCACTGCGGGGGGCAATGAGCAGTTCTTC. Amino acid sequence: CATSWVTAGGNEQFF.

The chain couples TRBV6-1 to TRBJ2-5, with 7 positions matching TRBD2. Germline V gives CDR1 MNHNS, CDR2 SASEGT. The junction had 8 bases not matched to a gene; V was cut back by 0 bases and J by 7 bases. This CDR3 spans 15 amino acids. Written as DNA, the CDR3 is TGTGCCAGCAGTGAAGCAGGCGCGGGAGTGGGGACCCAGTACTTC. Translated: CASSEAGAGVGTQYF.